The entry that follows covers one TCR beta chain sequence. This entry belongs to a study of blood T cell repertoires in COVID-19. Overall study context: Samples taken during acute and convalescent COVID-19 were collected in the United States, Italy and Spain. PBMCs, B-cell-depleted T cells, or T cells were the source of the cDNA or gDNA that made up the material.

Per the original methods: Reference gene primer amplification gave nucleated cell count estimates. The table came from immunoSEQ multiplex PCR; TCRdb's copy has only in-frame clones and leaves some out. V, J and clone size are those of that table, while D and trimming were read from the DNA. This sample has about 170,000 clones, with 75% to 90% found just once. The sequencing input was peripheral blood. The clonotype comes from a human donor with acute or convalescent COVID-19. The donor label of this sample is uncertain.

CDR3 sequence: CASSSGGVGQNEQFF. CDR3 DNA: TGTGCCAGCAGTTCAGGGGGCGTCGGTCAAAATGAGCAGTTCTTC. This chain joins TRBV28 and TRBJ2-1; 8 bases line up with TRBD1. Germline trimming cut 4 bases from V and 7 bases from J; bases unmatched to any gene: 9. Germline V lookup: CDR1 MDHEN, CDR2 SYDVKM. The CDR3 has 15 amino acids.